This T cell receptor (beta chain) was sequenced during a study of PD-L1 blockade in urothelial cancer. This CDR3 has 17 amino acids. Germline values: CDR1 KGHSH, CDR2 LQKENI. Germline trimming cut 4 bases from V and 2 bases from J; bases unmatched to any gene: 9. The sample's time point: pretreatment peripheral blood. The assay was immunoSEQ multiplex PCR, and TCRdb's table has in-frame clones only and misses some. The table has roughly 50,000 clones, roughly four fifths seen once. The sequence came from a man between 65 and 85 years old with urothelial cancer. The chain is built from TRBV18 and TRBJ1-2; 11 bases line up with TRBD1. The sequences come from PBMCs, collected around atezolizumab (anti-PD-L1) treatment. CDR3 sequence: CASSQGQGEKGNYGYTF. CDR3 DNA: TGTGCCAGCTCACAGGGACAGGGGGAAAAAGGAAACTATGGCTACACCTTC. Combining the CDR3 with reference TRBV18 and TRBJ1-2 gives the whole variable domain NAGVMQNPRHLVRRRGQEARLRCSPMKGHSHVYWYRQLPEEGLKFMVYLQKENIIDESGMPKERFSAEFPKEGPSILRIQQVVRGDSAAYFCASSQGQGEKGNYGYTFGSGTRLTVV.